The 15 T cell receptor beta chains below come from one sample, sequenced in a study of blood T cell repertoires in COVID-19. Some clones are missing from TCRdb's copy, which holds only in-frame ones; the method was immunoSEQ multiplex PCR. The sample shows around 70,000 clones, more than 75% of them seen only once. The sample consisted of peripheral blood. The receptors come from a human donor in a cohort sampled during active COVID-19.

This chain joins TRBV5-1 and TRBJ2-1; 10 bases map to TRBD2. Germline loops: CDR1 SGHRS, CDR2 YFSETQ. The ends lost 1 base at V and 7 bases at J; junction bases unmatched: 5. This CDR3 is 15 amino acids long. CDR3 region: CASSLRAGGGNEQFF. The CDR3 DNA is TGCGCCAGCAGCTTGCGAGCGGGAGGGGGTAATGAGCAGTTCTTC. Filled out from reference TRBV5-1 and TRBJ2-1, the complete variable domain reads KAGVTQTPRYLIKTRGQQVTLSCSPISGHRSVSWYQQTPGQGLQFLFEYFSETQRNKGNFPGRFSGRQFSNSRSEMNVSTLELGDSALYLCASSLRAGGGNEQFFGPGTRLTVL.

The chain recombines TRBV5-6 with TRBJ2-5; 8 bases agree with TRBD1. The CDR3 runs 16 residues. V lost 0 bases and J lost 9; bases outside the gene matches: 13. CDR1 and CDR2 from the germline V gene are SGHDT and YYEEEE. The CDR3 DNA sequence: TGTGCCAGCAGCTTGGACAGGGGGGAGTCCCAAATCGCCCAGTACTTC. Its protein product is CASSLDRGESQIAQYF.

This clone was seen at least ten times. CDR3 in amino acids: CASSSEGLQNQPQHF. Here the CDR3 DNA reads TGTGCCAGCAGCTCCGAGGGCCTACAAAATCAGCCCCAGCATTTT. The chain joins TRBV7-9 to TRBJ1-5; D is undetermined. The V gene lost 4 bases and the J gene lost 4 bases, with 14 bases spanning the gap. The germline V gene encodes CDR1 SEHNR and CDR2 FQNEAQ (reference sequence). The CDR3 runs to 15 residues.

This clone was detected only a few times. The V call is TRBV11-2, the J call TRBJ2-7; D call uncertain. Germline loops: CDR1 SGHAT, CDR2 FQNNGV. V lost 1 base and J 1 base, leaving 8 bases between the germline ends. This CDR3 spans 14 amino acids. The CDR3 loop reads CASSLVAQSYEQYF. As DNA, the CDR3 is TGTGCCAGCAGCTTAGTTGCGCAATCCTACGAGCAGTACTTC.

CDR3 sequence: CASSQDGTGFYTYEQYF. The CDR3 DNA reads TGTGCCAGCAGCCAAGACGGGACAGGGTTTTATACCTACGAGCAGTACTTC. The chain carries TRBV3-1 (or the pseudogene TRBV3-2) and TRBJ2-7; 9 bases line up with TRBD1. The CDR3 has 17 residues. V was clipped by 0 bases and J by 2 bases; unmatched bases: 8. Germline CDR1 LGHDT, CDR2 YNNKEL (reference sequence).

The chain links TRBV5-6 to TRBJ1-4, with 7 bases matching TRBD1. The CDR3 runs to 17 residues. From germline, CDR1 is SGHDT and CDR2 YYEEEE. J gave up 7 bases and V 3 bases, and 15 bases lay outside the gene matches. CDR3 region: CASSSNNDRAGGEKLFF. CDR3 nucleotide sequence: TGTGCCAGCAGCTCCAACAACGACAGGGCTGGCGGTGAAAAACTGTTTTTT.

The CDR3 nucleotides read TGTGCCAGAAGCTTGGTAACCGGGGAGAACACTGAAGCTTTCTTT. Translating gives CARSLVTGENTEAFF. The chain combines TRBV5-3 with TRBJ1-1; D call uncertain. TRBV5-3 is marked as an open reading frame, function uncertain. The CDR3 contains 15 residues. V dropped 0 bases and J dropped 1 base, with 10 bases sitting between them.

The chain employs TRBV7-2 and TRBJ2-7; D is uncertain. The V and J ends lost 1 base and 4 bases respectively, with 11 bases between them. Looked up from germline, CDR1 is SGHTA and CDR2 is FQGNSA. CDR3 size: 14 residues. In DNA, the CDR3 is TGTGCCAGCAGCTTAGGTCGGTCTCGATACGAGCAGTACTTC. Its protein is CASSLGRSRYEQYF.

The V and J genes are TRBV5-4 and TRBJ2-1; TRBD2 matches 7 bases. Trimming took 3 bases from V and 8 from J; bases not matched to a gene: 14. CDR3 length: 16 residues. Germline V gene lookup returns CDR1 SGHNT and CDR2 YYREEE (reference sequence). The CDR3 loop is CASSYMAGASSHEQFF. The DNA of the CDR3 is TGTGCCAGCAGCTATATGGCGGGAGCATCCTCCCATGAGCAGTTCTTC.

The chain employs TRBV5-1 and TRBJ2-1; 13 nucleotides match TRBD2. V trimming: 0 bases; J trimming: 5 bases; junction bases outside the gene matches: 2. Looked up from germline, CDR1 is SGHRS and CDR2 is YFSETQ. The CDR3 is 16 amino acids. The CDR3 nucleotides are TGCGCCAGCAGCTTGGTGGGGACTAGCGGGAACAATGAGCAGTTCTTC. This translates into CASSLVGTSGNNEQFF.

The V and J genes are TRBV5-6 and TRBJ1-2; TRBD1 agrees at 11 bases. Per the germline V gene, CDR1 is SGHDT and CDR2 is YYEEEE. This CDR3 contains 17 residues. J lost 6 bases, V lost 0 bases, and 10 bases had no gene match. The CDR3 region is CASSLAGGQGAENGYTF. The CDR3 DNA sequence: TGTGCCAGCAGCTTGGCCGGCGGACAGGGGGCGGAAAATGGCTACACCTTC.

This chain connects TRBV7-2 to TRBJ1-3; D not resolved. The CDR3 is made up of 16 amino acids. V was cut by 0 bases and J by 0 bases, with 9 bases left in between. Germline CDR1 reads SGHTA; CDR2 reads FQGNSA. The CDR3 here is CASSLARESSGNTIYF. The DNA of the CDR3 is TGTGCCAGCAGCTTAGCCCGGGAAAGCTCTGGAAACACCATATATTTT.

This clone was detected only once. V usage is TRBV5-4 and J usage is TRBJ2-4, with D tentatively TRBD1 (6 bases). The CDR3 is made up of 17 amino acids. CDR1 is SGHNT, CDR2 YYREEE, per germline (reference sequence). V lost 2 bases to trimming and J lost 11 bases, with 26 bases between them. CDR3 region: CASSFSRGAGSYPVQYF. CDR3 sequence (DNA): TGTGCCAGCAGCTTTTCCAGGGGAGCTGGTTCCTATCCGGTTCAGTACTTC.

The chain uses TRBV5-4 and TRBJ2-7; 11 bases agree with TRBD2. The CDR3 contains 14 residues. Germline-derived CDR1 and CDR2 are SGHNT and YYREEE (reference sequence). Trimming at V came to 4 bases and at J to 2 bases, leaving 2 bases not matched to a gene. CDR3 sequence reads: CASSRGLAAYEQYF. CDR3 coding DNA: TGTGCCAGCAGCCGGGGACTAGCGGCCTACGAGCAGTACTTC. Variable domain in full (rest from reference TRBV5-4 and TRBJ2-7): ETGVTQSPTHLIKTRGQQVTLRCSSQSGHNTVSWYQQALGQGPQFIFQYYREEENGRGNFPPRFSGLQFPNYSSELNVNALELDDSALYLCASSRGLAAYEQYFGPGTRLTVT.

V is TRBV11-3 and J is TRBJ2-7; the match to TRBD1 covers 10 bases. V lost 5 bases, J lost 4 bases, and 11 bases stayed unmatched. CDR1 is SGHNT, CDR2 YENEEA, per germline. The CDR3 is 16 amino acids. This CDR3 reads CASSPRGQGSPYEQYF. DNA for the CDR3: TGTGCCAGCAGCCCCCGGGGACAGGGGTCTCCGTACGAGCAGTACTTC.